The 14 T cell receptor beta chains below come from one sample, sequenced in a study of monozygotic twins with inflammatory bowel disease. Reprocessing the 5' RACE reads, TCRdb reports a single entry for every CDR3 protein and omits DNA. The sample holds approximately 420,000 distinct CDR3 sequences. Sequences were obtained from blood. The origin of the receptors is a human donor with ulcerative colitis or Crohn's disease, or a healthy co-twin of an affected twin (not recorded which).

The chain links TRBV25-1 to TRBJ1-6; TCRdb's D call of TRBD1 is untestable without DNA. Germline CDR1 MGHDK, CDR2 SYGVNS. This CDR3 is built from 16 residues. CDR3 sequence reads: CASSDGGGLYNSPLHF.

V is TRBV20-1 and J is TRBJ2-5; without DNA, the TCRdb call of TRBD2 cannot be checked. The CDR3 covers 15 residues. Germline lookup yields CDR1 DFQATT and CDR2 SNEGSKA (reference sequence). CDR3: CSARYGLSNQETQYF.

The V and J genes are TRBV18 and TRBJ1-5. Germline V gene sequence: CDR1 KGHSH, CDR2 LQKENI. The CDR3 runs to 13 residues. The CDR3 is CASSPIGGQPQHF.

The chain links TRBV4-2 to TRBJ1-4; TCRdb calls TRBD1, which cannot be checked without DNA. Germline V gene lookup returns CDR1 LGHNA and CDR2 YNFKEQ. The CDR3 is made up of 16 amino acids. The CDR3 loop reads CASSQEWGWSNEKLFF.

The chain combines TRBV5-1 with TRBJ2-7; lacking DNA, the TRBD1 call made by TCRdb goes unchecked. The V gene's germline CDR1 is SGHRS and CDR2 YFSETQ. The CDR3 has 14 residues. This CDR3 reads CASSVGQQFYEQYF.

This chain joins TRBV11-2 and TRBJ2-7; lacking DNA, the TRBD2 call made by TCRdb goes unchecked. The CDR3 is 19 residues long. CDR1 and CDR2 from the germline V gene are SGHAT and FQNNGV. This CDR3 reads CASSAPGIPNPPPSYEQYF.

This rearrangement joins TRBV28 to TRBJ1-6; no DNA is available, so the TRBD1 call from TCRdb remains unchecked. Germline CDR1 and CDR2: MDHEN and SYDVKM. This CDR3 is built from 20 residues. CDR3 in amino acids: CASKLLDGQGPGSYNSPLHF.

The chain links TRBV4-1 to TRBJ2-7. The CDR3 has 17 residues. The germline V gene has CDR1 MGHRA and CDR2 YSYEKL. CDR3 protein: CASSQERVEILSYEQYF.

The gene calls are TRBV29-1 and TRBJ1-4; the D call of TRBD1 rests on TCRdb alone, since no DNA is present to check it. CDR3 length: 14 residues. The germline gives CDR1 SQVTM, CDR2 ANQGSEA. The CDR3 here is CSVAQGLDNEKLFF. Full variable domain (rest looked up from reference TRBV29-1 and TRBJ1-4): SAVISQKPSRDICQRGTSLTIQCQVDSQVTMMFWYRQQPGQSLTLIATANQGSEATYESGFVIDKFPISRPNLTFSTLTVSNMSPEDSSIYLCSVAQGLDNEKLFFGSGTQLSVL.

This chain's CDR3 is CASSQLTSGGTDTQYF. The chain uses TRBV4-2 and TRBJ2-3; TCRdb designates TRBD2, a call that cannot be tested without DNA. In germline, CDR1 is LGHNA, CDR2 YNFKEQ. The length of the CDR3 is 16 residues.

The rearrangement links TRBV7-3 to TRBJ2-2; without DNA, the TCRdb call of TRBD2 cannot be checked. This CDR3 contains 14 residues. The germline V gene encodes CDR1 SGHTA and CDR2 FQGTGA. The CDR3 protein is CASSQAHYTGELFF.

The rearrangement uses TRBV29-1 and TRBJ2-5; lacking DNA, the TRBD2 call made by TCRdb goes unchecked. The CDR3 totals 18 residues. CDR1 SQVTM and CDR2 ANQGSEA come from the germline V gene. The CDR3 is CSVEDLLAGGRLYETQYF.

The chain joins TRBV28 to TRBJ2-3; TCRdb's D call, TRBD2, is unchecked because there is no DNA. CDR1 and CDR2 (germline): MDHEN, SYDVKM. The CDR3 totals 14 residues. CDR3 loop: CASKRTSGRDTQYF. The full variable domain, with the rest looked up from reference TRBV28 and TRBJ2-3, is DVKVTQSSRYLVKRTGEKVFLECVQDMDHENMFWYRQDPGLGLRLIYFSYDVKMKEKGDIPEGYSVSREKKERFSLILESASTNQTSMYLCASKRTSGRDTQYFGPGTRLTVL.

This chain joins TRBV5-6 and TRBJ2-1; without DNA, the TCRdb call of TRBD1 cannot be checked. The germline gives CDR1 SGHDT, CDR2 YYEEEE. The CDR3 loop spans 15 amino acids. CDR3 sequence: CASSPRDPRGNEQFF. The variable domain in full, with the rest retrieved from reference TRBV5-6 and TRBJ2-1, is DAGVTQSPTHLIKTRGQQVTLRCSPKSGHDTVSWYQQALGQGPQFIFQYYEEEERQRGNFPDRFSGHQFPNYSSELNVNALLLGDSALYLCASSPRDPRGNEQFFGPGTRLTVL.